The 16 T cell receptor beta chains below all came from one sample that was sequenced in a study of shared clonotypes between healthy human individuals. Profiling relied on immunoSEQ multiplex PCR, and the TCRdb table lists in-frame clones only, not all of them. The sample has 2 million to 2.5 million clones; approximately 96% are singletons. The sample was naive CD4+ T cells sorted from blood. Stated subset: CD45RA+ positively selected. The receptors were gathered from a man aged 18 to 35 in good health.

This chain joins TRBV27 and TRBJ2-2, with TRBD1 identical over 9 bases. The CDR3 is 16 residues long. The V segment lost 1 base and the J segment 4 bases; nucleotides outside the gene matches: 4. Per the germline V gene, CDR1 is MNHEY and CDR2 is SMNVEV (reference sequence). CDR3 nucleotides: TGTGCCAGCAGTTTATGGACAGGGGTTAGCACCGGGGAGCTGTTTTTT. Translating it yields CASSLWTGVSTGELFF.

The V call is TRBV10-3, the J call TRBJ1-5; D is unclear. There are 13 residues in the CDR3. V dropped 4 bases and J dropped 5 bases, with 9 bases sitting between them. Germline values: CDR1 ENHRY, CDR2 SYGVKD. CDR3 protein: CAISVAGDQPQHF. CDR3 sequence (DNA): TGTGCCATCAGTGTTGCCGGGGATCAGCCCCAGCATTTT.

About this clone itself: Sequence at one end of the junction differs from germline and may be a read error. The V and J genes are TRBV7-2 and TRBJ2-7, with 9 bases lining up with TRBD2. Germline V lookup: CDR1 SGHTA, CDR2 FQGNSA. This CDR3 is built from 13 residues. CDR3 sequence: CASSLGGLAGSFF. CDR3 nucleotides: TGTGCCAGCAGCTTAGGAGGTCTAGCGGGATCCTTCTTC.

This clone was counted only a few times. The chain joins TRBV7-2 to TRBJ2-7; maybe TRBD2 (6 bases). V lost 5 bases, J lost 3 bases, and 14 bases lay in between. CDR3 length: 14 residues. Per the germline V gene, CDR1 is SGHTA and CDR2 is FQGNSA. In nucleotides, the CDR3 is TGTGCCAGCAGCCCCCAGGGCGGGGACTACGAGCAGTACTTC. It translates to CASSPQGGDYEQYF.

This clone has a handful of counts. Other DNA sequences of this sample code for an identical CDR3. The CDR3 loop is CAISEDSNYGYTF. CDR3 nucleotide sequence: TGTGCCATCAGTGAGGACAGCAACTATGGCTACACCTTC. The chain uses TRBV10-3 and TRBJ1-2, with D tentatively TRBD1 (5 bases). Germline V gene lookup returns CDR1 ENHRY and CDR2 SYGVKD. Trimming left V 2 bases short and J 2 bases short, with 6 bases between. There are 13 residues in the CDR3.

This chain joins TRBV2 and TRBJ2-5; 9 bases are a match to TRBD2. This CDR3 has 16 amino acids. The ends lost 4 bases at V and 5 bases at J; junction bases unmatched: 11. The V gene's germline CDR1 is SNHLY and CDR2 FYNNEI. CDR3 DNA sequence: TGTGCCAGCAGTGTCCTAACTAGCGGGCCACCGGAGACCCAGTACTTC. This encodes CASSVLTSGPPETQYF.

CDR3 DNA sequence: TGTGCCAGCAGTGACCGGGACAGGTCCTACGAGCAGTACTTC. Amino acids: CASSDRDRSYEQYF. The genes are TRBV6-5 and TRBJ2-7; 8 nucleotides match TRBD1. CDR1 is MNHEY, CDR2 SVGAGI, per germline. The V gene end was trimmed by 5 bases and the J gene end by 1 base; junction bases not matched to a gene: 4. The CDR3 runs to 14 residues.

The rearrangement links TRBV30 to TRBJ1-1; D remains unclear. This CDR3 comprises 11 residues. Germline V gene data show CDR1 as GTSNPN and CDR2 as SVGIG (reference sequence). Trimming removed 0 bases at V and 8 bases at J, with 7 bases between. CDR3 DNA sequence: TGTGCCTGGAGTGTCGTGGGCGAAGCTTTCTTT. Protein product: CAWSVVGEAFF.

This chain connects TRBV10-3 to TRBJ2-7; 10 bases match TRBD1. Germline-derived CDR1 and CDR2 are ENHRY and SYGVKD. J lost 7 bases, V lost 4 bases, and 4 bases had no gene match. This CDR3 contains 13 residues. CDR3 region: CAISVRGQGEQYF. DNA of the CDR3: TGTGCCATCAGTGTAAGGGGACAGGGGGAGCAGTACTTC.

J is TRBJ1-5 and V is TRBV7-9; no reliable D call. The germline V gene encodes CDR1 SEHNR and CDR2 FQNEAQ (reference sequence). V was trimmed by 5 bases and J by 0 bases, leaving 14 bases between them. The CDR3 covers 16 residues. The CDR3 nucleotides read TGTGCCAGCAGCCCTCCTGAAGGGAATAGCAATCAGCCCCAGCATTTT. It specifies CASSPPEGNSNQPQHF.

This clone was observed a single time. The CDR3 coding sequence is TGTGCCAGCAGCCCTTGGCAGCGGGAGTTCAACACCGGGGAGCTGTTTTTT. It translates to CASSPWQREFNTGELFF. V and J are TRBV7-8 and TRBJ2-2, with 8 nucleotides matching TRBD2. Trimming at V came to 5 bases and at J to 2 bases, leaving 10 bases not matched to a gene. The CDR3 is 17 residues long. Germline V lookup: CDR1 SGHVS, CDR2 FQNEAQ.

This clone has just one count. As DNA, the CDR3 is TGTGCCAGCAGTTACTCGCCAAAGGGAAACACCATATATTTT. The encoded protein is CASSYSPKGNTIYF. The rearrangement joins TRBV6-5 to TRBJ1-3; D unresolved. The germline gives CDR1 MNHEY, CDR2 SVGAGI. The CDR3 covers 14 residues. The germline V and J ends were trimmed by 0 bases and 4 bases, with 7 bases remaining between them.

The V gene is TRBV7-9, the J gene TRBJ2-2; D may be TRBD1 (6 bases). The CDR3 covers 16 residues. Between the trimmed V and J ends, which lost 6 bases and 3 bases, there was a span of 17 bases. Germline V lookup: CDR1 SEHNR, CDR2 FQNEAQ (reference sequence). This chain's CDR3 is CASRPDRPADTGELFF. The DNA of the CDR3 is TGTGCCAGCAGACCCGACAGGCCAGCAGACACCGGGGAGCTGTTTTTT.

V gene TRBV10-3 combines with J gene TRBJ2-5, with 7 bases matching TRBD1. CDR3 length equals 15 residues. The junction had 6 bases not matched to a gene; V was cut back by 5 bases and J by 0 bases. In germline, CDR1 is ENHRY, CDR2 SYGVKD. The DNA for the CDR3 is TGTGCCATCAGTCCGGGACAGCCGTACCAAGAGACCCAGTACTTC. Translating it yields CAISPGQPYQETQYF.

With regard to this clone: Other nucleotide sequences from this sample produce the same CDR3. The V and J genes are TRBV18 and TRBJ1-5; D unclear. The ends were cut back, 2 bases at V and 1 base at J, with 6 bases in the middle. The CDR3 extends over 14 amino acids. Germline-derived CDR1 and CDR2 are KGHSH and LQKENI. The chain's CDR3 is CASSPVGSNQPQHF. In DNA form, the CDR3 reads TGTGCCAGCTCACCAGTGGGCAGCAATCAGCCCCAGCATTTT.

The V and J genes are TRBV27 and TRBJ2-7; 7 bases match TRBD2. CDR1 and CDR2 from the germline V gene are MNHEY and SMNVEV (reference sequence). Trimming cost V 5 bases and J 1 base; bases outside gene matches: 14. The CDR3 runs to 17 residues. CDR3: CASSPIGGQAGSYEQYF. The CDR3 DNA reads as TGTGCCAGCAGTCCGATCGGAGGTCAAGCGGGATCCTACGAGCAGTACTTC.